The 5 T cell receptor beta chains given below trace back to one sample, sequenced in a study of blood T cell repertoires in COVID-19. Profiling relied on immunoSEQ multiplex PCR, and the TCRdb table lists in-frame clones only, not all of them. The sample includes fewer than 200,000 clones, over 80% seen only once; the top ten take approximately 4.4%. The sample was PBMCs or T cells enriched from blood (not recorded which). All receptors come from a woman in her 50s who had recovered from COVID-19.

J is TRBJ1-6 and V is TRBV2; 9 bases are a match to TRBD1. The CDR3 is made up of 13 amino acids. Unmatched junction bases numbered 5, after V lost 8 bases and J lost 9 bases. Germline CDR1 and CDR2: SNHLY and FYNNEI. The CDR3 here is CASSGTGTSPLHF. The CDR3 DNA sequence: TGTGCCAGCTCCGGGACAGGGACTTCACCCCTCCACTTT.

The chain links TRBV14 to TRBJ1-1; D remains ambiguous. Germline CDR1 is SGHDN and CDR2 is FVKESK. The CDR3 has 13 residues. V lost 0 bases and J 6 bases, leaving 8 bases between the germline ends. CDR3 DNA: TGTGCCAGCAGCCAAGATTTGGCGGCTGAAGCTTTCTTT. This gives the protein CASSQDLAAEAFF.

V usage is TRBV18 and J usage is TRBJ1-5; possible D gene TRBD1, 5 bases. Germline V gene sequence: CDR1 KGHSH, CDR2 LQKENI. The V and J ends lost 3 bases and 7 bases respectively, with 16 bases between them. The CDR3 length is 15 residues. This chain's CDR3 is CASSPSKTRVQPQHF. The CDR3 nucleotides are TGTGCCAGCTCACCCAGTAAGACCAGGGTCCAGCCCCAGCATTTT.

This clone was counted a single time. The chain joins TRBV5-1 to TRBJ2-4; D is possibly TRBD2 (5 bases). V lost 0 bases and J 4 bases, leaving 17 bases between the germline ends. The germline V gene has CDR1 SGHRS and CDR2 YFSETQ. This CDR3 is built from 17 residues. Here the CDR3 DNA reads TGCGCCAGCAGCTTGGACTGGACTCCGGGCGTAAAAAACATTCAGTACTTC. It is translated as CASSLDWTPGVKNIQYF. The full variable domain, completed using reference TRBV5-1 and TRBJ2-4, is KAGVTQTPRYLIKTRGQQVTLSCSPISGHRSVSWYQQTPGQGLQFLFEYFSETQRNKGNFPGRFSGRQFSNSRSEMNVSTLELGDSALYLCASSLDWTPGVKNIQYFGAGTRLSVL.

The chain links TRBV18 to TRBJ2-3; no reliable D call. This CDR3 is built from 15 residues. Trimming took off 2 bases at V and 0 bases at J, with 9 bases between the two ends. Germline V lookup: CDR1 KGHSH, CDR2 LQKENI. For the CDR3, the DNA is TGTGCCAGCTCACCAAGCAGGTCTAGCACAGATACGCAGTATTTT. Translation: CASSPSRSSTDTQYF.